This T cell receptor beta chain was recovered during a study of blood T cell repertoires in COVID-19. Original analysis: Amplifying reference gene primers gave estimates of nucleated cell counts. Profiling relied on immunoSEQ multiplex PCR, and the TCRdb table lists in-frame clones only, not all of them. D and trimming were read from the DNA, whereas the V and J calls and clone size are those reported in that table. The profile shows around 59,000 clones, around 85% of them singletons. The germline gives CDR1 MNHNS, CDR2 SASEGT. V lost 3 bases, J lost 4 bases, and 7 bases stayed unmatched. The CDR3 has 17 amino acids.

This chain connects TRBV6-1 to TRBJ2-2; 11 nucleotides match TRBD2. This receptor was obtained from a human donor in a cohort sampled during active COVID-19. The source material was peripheral blood. CDR3 DNA sequence: TGTGCCAGCAGTGATTTAGCGGGAGGGGGTTCCACCGGGGAGCTGTTTTTT. It yields the protein CASSDLAGGGSTGELFF.